This entry lists 30 T cell receptor beta chains sequenced from one sample in a study of CD8+ T cells in alopecia areata. Treatment given: oral pan-JAK inhibitor, 5-10 mg twice daily. Investigators isolated RNA and reverse transcribed it into cDNA to act as the sequencing template. The assay was immunoSEQ multiplex PCR, and TCRdb's table has in-frame clones only and misses some. The profile shows tens of thousands of clones, 46% of them singletons. This specimen consisted of CD8+ T cells sorted from blood, obtained at approximately week 37, from a patient treated with tofacitinib. These receptors were obtained from a human donor with alopecia areata.

The rearrangement joins TRBV11-1 to TRBJ2-1; D remains ambiguous. V lost 5 bases to trimming and J lost 7 bases, with 12 bases between them. Germline CDR1 and CDR2: SGHAT and FQDESV (reference sequence). The CDR3 contains 13 residues. The CDR3 DNA sequence: TGTGCCAGCAGCACTGGACGTTGGAATGAGCAGTTCTTC. It codes for CASSTGRWNEQFF. Supplemented by reference TRBV11-1 and TRBJ2-1, the full variable domain reads EAEVAQSPRYKITEKSQAVAFWCDPISGHATLYWYRQILGQGPELLVQFQDESVVDDSQLPKDRFSAERLKGVDSTLKIQPAELGDSAMYLCASSTGRWNEQFFGPGTRLTVL.

The chain joins TRBV7-3 to TRBJ2-5; 8 nucleotides align to TRBD1. V dropped 5 bases and J dropped 5; count of bases not matched to a gene: 7. Germline loops: CDR1 SGHTA, CDR2 FQGTGA. The CDR3 contains 14 residues. Here the CDR3 DNA reads TGTGCCAGCAGCCCTCGGACAGGGTGGGAGACCCAGTACTTC. This encodes CASSPRTGWETQYF.

Only one count was recorded for this clone. The genes are TRBV20-1 and TRBJ2-7, with D perhaps TRBD1 (6 bases). V shed 5 bases and J shed 5 bases, with 10 bases lying between them. This CDR3 is built from 11 residues. The V gene's germline CDR1 is DFQATT and CDR2 SNEGSKA (reference sequence). CDR3 amino acids: CSAHRVDEQYF. As DNA, the CDR3 is TGCAGTGCTCACAGGGTAGACGAGCAGTACTTC.

This clone was seen only a few times. This rearrangement joins TRBV4-1 to TRBJ2-5; TRBD1 or TRBD2 may be the D gene (5 bases each). The DNA end is more similar to TRBJ2-7, so the J call may be wrong. Germline CDR1 MGHRA, CDR2 YSYEKL. The CDR3 totals 12 residues. CDR3 nucleotides: TGCGCCAGCAGCCAGGGGGCCTACGAGCAGTACTTC. Translating it yields CASSQGAYEQYF.

The gene calls are TRBV5-1 and TRBJ1-1, with TRBD1 matching over 7 bases. V was pared by 4 bases and J by 0 bases, with 12 bases of the junction left unmatched. The germline gives CDR1 SGHRS, CDR2 YFSETQ. CDR3 size: 17 residues. The CDR3 reads CASSRGQREGMNTEAFF. CDR3 nucleotides: TGCGCCAGCAGCCGGGGACAGCGGGAGGGAATGAACACTGAAGCTTTCTTT.

This clone was seen many times. A far larger clone is a single base away, which makes a read error likely. The V and J genes are TRBV4-2 and TRBJ2-1; D unresolved. V gave up 0 bases and J gave up 6 bases, with 6 bases separating them. Germline V gives CDR1 LGHNA, CDR2 YNFKEQ. The CDR3 consists of 13 residues. The CDR3 bases are TGTGCCAGCAGCCAAGAGGGTTCCAATGAGCAGTTCTTC. Translating it yields CASSQEGSNEQFF.

The chain couples TRBV15 to TRBJ1-1; D is unresolved. Germline-derived CDR1 and CDR2 are LNHNV and YYDKDF (reference sequence). The CDR3 loop spans 16 amino acids. Trimming took 0 bases from V and 4 from J, leaving 15 bases between them. The CDR3 coding sequence is TGTGCCACCAGCAGAGAAAAGACGGTGATGGGCACTGAAGCTTTCTTT. This encodes CATSREKTVMGTEAFF.

The chain links TRBV29-1 to TRBJ2-7; 8 bases map to TRBD1. Losses at the gene ends were 6 bases for V and 3 bases for J; bases not matched to a gene: 10. The germline V gene encodes CDR1 SQVTM and CDR2 ANQGSEA. This CDR3 comprises 14 residues. The CDR3 region is CSVGPDRGNYEQYF. The CDR3 DNA reads as TGCAGCGTGGGCCCAGACAGGGGAAACTACGAGCAGTACTTC.

This clone was found once. The rearrangement uses TRBV4-1 and TRBJ1-5; D remains ambiguous. V lost 1 base and J 3 bases, leaving 16 bases between the germline ends. The CDR3 has 17 residues. CDR1 and CDR2 (germline): MGHRA, YSYEKL. The CDR3 sequence is CASSQGGANVLNQPQHF. CDR3 bases: TGCGCCAGCAGCCAAGGTGGCGCGAACGTCCTCAATCAGCCCCAGCATTTT.

The chain's CDR3 is CASALGRAWMNTEAFF. CDR3 DNA: TGTGCCAGCGCCCTGGGAAGGGCCTGGATGAACACTGAAGCTTTCTTT. This chain joins TRBV7-8 and TRBJ1-1; D is uncertain. V lost 8 bases, J lost 0 bases, and 19 bases lay in between. The CDR3 length is 16 residues. From germline, CDR1 is SGHVS and CDR2 FQNEAQ.

V gene TRBV7-8 combines with J gene TRBJ2-1; no clear D. The CDR3 runs 14 residues. The V gene's germline CDR1 is SGHVS and CDR2 FQNEAQ. Trimming stripped 1 base from V and 2 bases from J, with 6 bases between. As DNA, the CDR3 is TGTGCCAGCAGCTTAGGACCCACCTACAATGAGCAGTTCTTC. Amino acid sequence: CASSLGPTYNEQFF.

There are a few counts of this clone. This chain links TRBV5-4 with TRBJ2-3; D is possibly TRBD2 (6 bases). Germline V gene data show CDR1 as SGHNT and CDR2 as YYREEE (reference sequence). V was clipped by 2 bases and J by 6 bases, with 13 bases between them. This CDR3 spans 14 amino acids. CDR3 sequence (DNA): TGTGCCAGCAGCTTAGCCAGCGGGCTTGATACGCAGTATTTT. Amino acids: CASSLASGLDTQYF.

This chain joins TRBV4-3 and TRBJ2-3; TRBD2 matches 10 bases. The V segment lost 1 base and the J segment 3 bases; nucleotides outside the gene matches: 7. Germline assignment: CDR1 LGHNA and CDR2 YSLEER. CDR3 size: 17 residues. CDR3 nucleotide sequence: TGCGCCAGCAGCCAAGGTTGGCTAGCGGGAGTGACAGATACGCAGTATTTT. This encodes CASSQGWLAGVTDTQYF.

A single count supports this clone. The CDR3 DNA reads as TGTGCCAGCAGTTTCGGGAGGAATGAGCAGTTCTTC. It translates to CASSFGRNEQFF. This rearrangement joins TRBV27 to TRBJ2-1, with 7 nucleotides matching TRBD2. This CDR3 is built from 12 residues. After removal of 3 bases from V and 7 bases from J, the junction contained 0 bases not matched to a gene. Germline V gene lookup returns CDR1 MNHEY and CDR2 SMNVEV (reference sequence).

The J gene is TRBJ2-1, the V gene TRBV6-5; possibly TRBD2 for D (6 bases). V lost 0 bases and J 8 bases, leaving 17 bases between the germline ends. The germline V gene encodes CDR1 MNHEY and CDR2 SVGAGI. The length of the CDR3 is 16 residues. The CDR3 reads CASSYSVRGGNYEQFF. CDR3 sequence (DNA): TGTGCCAGCAGTTACTCGGTTAGGGGCGGGAACTATGAGCAGTTCTTC.

This chain joins TRBV20-1 and TRBJ2-7; D call uncertain. Per the germline V gene, CDR1 is DFQATT and CDR2 is SNEGSKA (reference sequence). This CDR3 contains 11 residues. The V gene lost 0 bases and the J gene lost 8 bases, with 8 bases spanning the gap. The CDR3 coding sequence is TGCAGTGCTAGAGATCGGGCAAAGCAGTACTTC. Its translation is CSARDRAKQYF.

This sequence joins TRBV14 and TRBJ1-2; the D is unclear. This CDR3 contains 14 residues. Trimming stripped 0 bases from V and 6 bases from J, with 11 bases between. Germline values: CDR1 SGHDN, CDR2 FVKESK. The CDR3, as DNA: TGTGCCAGCAGCCAAGATGGGCTCCCGCATGGCTACACCTTC. This translates into CASSQDGLPHGYTF.

The chain joins TRBV14 to TRBJ2-2; possibly TRBD2 for D (6 bases). There are 15 residues in the CDR3. Germline CDR1 reads SGHDN; CDR2 reads FVKESK. Trimming pared 2 bases from V and 1 base from J, leaving 8 bases between. CDR3 sequence: CASSQTGENTGELFF. CDR3 nucleotides: TGTGCCAGCAGCCAAACGGGAGAGAACACCGGGGAGCTGTTTTTT.

This chain's CDR3 is CASSLEVRGPEAFF. DNA for the CDR3: TGTGCCAGCAGCTTAGAGGTCCGGGGGCCTGAAGCTTTCTTT. This chain connects TRBV11-2 to TRBJ1-1, with D perhaps matching TRBD1 (6 bases). Trimming removed 0 bases at V and 6 bases at J, with 11 bases between. The germline gives CDR1 SGHAT, CDR2 FQNNGV. The CDR3 sequence is 14 residues long.

This clone was counted only a few times. The rearrangement uses TRBV7-9 and TRBJ2-1; D remains unclear. The CDR3 extends over 12 amino acids. CDR1 and CDR2 from the germline V gene are SEHNR and FQNEAQ (reference sequence). V gave up 8 bases and J gave up 0 bases, with 5 bases separating them. In DNA, the CDR3 is TGTGCCAGCTCGCGCTCCTACAATGAGCAGTTCTTC. Residues: CASSRSYNEQFF. The full variable domain, its missing parts supplied by reference TRBV7-9 and TRBJ2-1, is DTGVSQNPRHKITKRGQNVTFRCDPISEHNRLYWYRQTLGQGPEFLTYFQNEAQLEKSRLLSDRFSAERPKGSFSTLEIQRTEQGDSAMYLCASSRSYNEQFFGPGTRLTVL.

This clone was seen a handful of times. V is TRBV4-2 and J is TRBJ2-7, with D possibly TRBD2 on 5 matching bases. Trimming took 4 bases from V and 6 from J, leaving 16 bases between them. Germline CDR1 reads LGHNA; CDR2 reads YNFKEQ. This CDR3 has 14 residues. Written as DNA, the CDR3 is TGTGCCAGCAGCCTAGGAGGAGGTAGTCCCGAGCAGTACTTC. Its translation: CASSLGGGSPEQYF.

The V gene is TRBV12-5, the J gene TRBJ2-1; TRBD1 matches 7 bases. Trimming cost V 5 bases and J 7 bases; bases outside gene matches: 5. Looked up from germline, CDR1 is LGHNT and CDR2 is FRNRAP. This CDR3 is built from 13 residues. CDR3 amino acids: CASGLDRRNEQFF. The DNA for the CDR3 is TGTGCTAGTGGTCTGGACAGGAGGAATGAGCAGTTCTTC.

The chain employs TRBV5-1 and TRBJ2-1; 9 nucleotides agree with TRBD2. The germline CDR1 and CDR2 sequences are SGHRS and YFSETQ. CDR3 length: 18 residues. V gave up 4 bases and J gave up 5 bases; unmatched junction bases: 16. The CDR3 spells CASSPTLYSGSSHNEQFF. Here the CDR3 DNA reads TGCGCCAGCAGCCCCACTCTCTATAGCGGGAGTTCGCACAATGAGCAGTTCTTC.

V gene TRBV7-8 combines with J gene TRBJ1-5; D is ambiguous. Deletions cut 5 bases from V and 5 bases from J, with 1 base between. Germline-derived CDR1 and CDR2 are SGHVS and FQNEAQ. This CDR3 comprises 10 residues. CDR3 region: CASSDQPQHF. CDR3 sequence (DNA): TGTGCCAGCAGCGATCAGCCCCAGCATTTT.

This rearrangement joins TRBV25-1 to TRBJ2-1; tentatively, D is TRBD2 (5 bases). This CDR3 contains 12 residues. The V gene's germline CDR1 is MGHDK and CDR2 SYGVNS. Trimming removed 7 bases at V and 6 bases at J, with 10 bases between. The CDR3 sequence: CASNGEGNEQFF. The CDR3 region has the DNA TGTGCCAGCAACGGAGAGGGCAATGAGCAGTTCTTC.

The table lists this clone with a count of one. This chain uses TRBV6-5 with TRBJ2-5; D ambiguous. Per germline, CDR1 MNHEY and CDR2 SVGAGI. This CDR3 spans 12 amino acids. The V end was cut by 4 bases, the J end by 5 bases, with 8 bases between. CDR3 region: CASSSIRETQYF. The CDR3 coding sequence is TGTGCCAGCAGTTCCATTCGGGAGACCCAGTACTTC.

The chain has TRBV6-1 and TRBJ1-1; weak D call: TRBD1 (5 bases). Germline CDR1 is MNHNS and CDR2 is SASEGT. The CDR3 contains 15 residues. V was shortened by 5 bases and J by 3 bases, with 16 bases between the two germline ends. CDR3 sequence (DNA): TGTGCCAGCAGTCCTTGGGGTAGGGGAGACACTGAAGCTTTCTTT. Encoded protein: CASSPWGRGDTEAFF.

The chain combines TRBV10-3 with TRBJ2-1; unclear D gene. Between the trimmed V and J ends, which lost 8 bases and 6 bases, there was a span of 5 bases. The germline V gene has CDR1 ENHRY and CDR2 SYGVKD. The CDR3 is 10 residues long. The CDR3 sequence: CAIGVNEQFF. The CDR3 DNA is TGTGCCATCGGAGTCAATGAGCAGTTCTTC.

The CDR3 coding sequence is TGTGCCACCAGCAGGGACAGAAGCAATCAGCCCCAGCATTTT. Its protein product is CATSRDRSNQPQHF. The chain joins TRBV15 to TRBJ1-5; possible D gene TRBD1, 6 bases. Germline-derived CDR1 and CDR2 are LNHNV and YYDKDF (reference sequence). The V end lost 3 bases, the J end lost 1 base, and 7 bases lay between the germline ends. The CDR3 contains 14 residues.

V is TRBV29-1 and J is TRBJ1-2; D possibly corresponds to TRBD1 (5 bases). CDR1 is SQVTM, CDR2 ANQGSEA, per germline. Deletions cut 3 bases from V and 3 bases from J, with 11 bases between. CDR3 size: 13 residues. For the CDR3, the DNA is TGCAGCGTTGATAGTAGGGGCCACTATGGCTACACCTTC. Protein: CSVDSRGHYGYTF.